The 11 T cell receptor beta chains listed next were all sequenced from one sample in a study of technical replicates of blood from a few donors. TCRdb's table, derived via immunoSEQ multiplex PCR, lists solely in-frame clones and lacks some. The table records about 81,000 clones, roughly 96% of them present only once. The sample taken for sequencing was T cells isolated from PBMCs. These receptors were collected from a human donor in good health.

The gene calls are TRBV23-1 and TRBJ1-1; TRBD1 might be the D (6 bases). TRBV23-1 is sorted into the ORF group, with uncertain function. Trimming took off 0 bases at V and 0 bases at J, with 11 bases between the two ends. The CDR3 is 16 residues long. CDR3 protein: CASSQSRGHLNTEAFF. CDR3 coding DNA: TGCGCCAGCAGTCAATCGAGGGGACATTTGAACACTGAAGCTTTCTTT.

The V gene is TRBV5-1, the J gene TRBJ1-4; 9 nucleotides align to TRBD1. The germline V gene has CDR1 SGHRS and CDR2 YFSETQ. V trimming: 1 base; J trimming: 5 bases; junction bases outside the gene matches: 6. CDR3 length: 16 amino acids. The CDR3, as DNA: TGCGCCAGCAGCTTGAGCTCCGGGACAGGGAATGAAAAACTGTTTTTT. Residues: CASSLSSGTGNEKLFF.

The V and J genes are TRBV5-1 and TRBJ2-1, with D possibly TRBD1 on 6 matching bases. V dropped 0 bases and J dropped 9 bases, with 13 bases sitting between them. Germline lookup yields CDR1 SGHRS and CDR2 YFSETQ. CDR3 length equals 14 residues. The chain's CDR3 is CASSLGEGVGEQFF. The CDR3 DNA sequence: TGCGCCAGCAGCTTGGGCGAGGGGGTTGGTGAGCAGTTCTTC.

This clone was picked up one time. As DNA, the CDR3 is TGCGCCAGCAGTGGGCCAGGGAAGAACACTGAAGCTTTCTTT. This sequence encodes CASSGPGKNTEAFF. The rearrangement joins TRBV10-1 to TRBJ1-1; maybe TRBD1 (5 bases). This CDR3 contains 14 residues. The V gene's germline CDR1 is WNHNN and CDR2 SYGVQD (reference sequence). Trimming shortened V by 4 bases and J by 1 base, and 10 bases separated the two germline ends.

The gene calls are TRBV18 and TRBJ1-2, with 7 bases fitting TRBD1. The V and J ends lost 3 bases and 4 bases, in that order; junction bases with no gene match: 11. The germline V gene encodes CDR1 KGHSH and CDR2 LQKENI. This CDR3 has 16 residues. CDR3 coding DNA: TGTGCCAGCTCACCTGCTAGGTCCGACAGGGTCTATGGCTACACCTTC. This gives the protein CASSPARSDRVYGYTF.

The chain has TRBV6-5 and TRBJ2-3, with 7 bases that match TRBD2. CDR1 MNHEY and CDR2 SVGAGI come from the germline V gene. After removal of 1 base from V and 5 bases from J, the junction contained 0 bases not matched to a gene. The CDR3 sequence is 13 residues long. CDR3 protein: CASSYWGGDTQYF. The CDR3 coding sequence is TGTGCCAGCAGTTACTGGGGGGGAGATACGCAGTATTTT.

This chain connects TRBV11-3 to TRBJ1-1, with D possibly matching TRBD1 (6 bases). Per germline, CDR1 SGHNT and CDR2 YENEEA. The CDR3 extends over 12 amino acids. The CDR3 DNA reads TGTGCAAGCGGGGGCTCGGGTACTGAAGCTTTCTTT. Translated: CASGGSGTEAFF. Combining the CDR3 with reference TRBV11-3 and TRBJ1-1 gives the whole variable domain EAGVVQSPRYKIIEKKQPVAFWCNPISGHNTLYWYLQNLGQGPELLIRYENEEAVDDSQLPKDRFSAERLKGVDSTLKIQPAELGDSAVYLCASGGSGTEAFFGQGTRLTVV.

The chain combines TRBV10-1 with TRBJ1-1; perhaps TRBD1 as D (5 bases). Germline V gene sequence: CDR1 WNHNN, CDR2 SYGVQD (reference sequence). V lost 2 bases to trimming and J lost 3 bases, with 19 bases between them. This CDR3 is 17 amino acids long. The CDR3 sequence is CASSEEGTNGGDTEAFF. As DNA, the CDR3 is TGCGCCAGCAGTGAGGAAGGGACTAATGGGGGGGACACTGAAGCTTTCTTT.

The rearrangement uses TRBV19 and TRBJ2-2; 8 nucleotides line up with TRBD1. The CDR3 sequence is 16 residues long. In germline, CDR1 is LNHDA, CDR2 SQIVND (reference sequence). V shed 7 bases, J shed 7 bases, and the junction held 14 bases outside the gene matches. In nucleotides, the CDR3 is TGTGCCAGTAATGACGACAGGGGACTCCCTCGCGGGGAGCTGTTTTTT. This translates into CASNDDRGLPRGELFF.

The chain is built from TRBV9 and TRBJ2-4; D might be TRBD2 (6 bases). V lost 0 bases, J lost 0 bases, and 13 bases lay in between. The CDR3 contains 17 residues. Germline V gene lookup returns CDR1 SGDLS and CDR2 YYNGEE. The CDR3 spells CASSVGGMGLAKNIQYF. In DNA form, the CDR3 reads TGTGCCAGCAGCGTAGGAGGGATGGGACTAGCCAAAAACATTCAGTACTTC. The variable domain in full, completed from reference TRBV9 and TRBJ2-4, reads DSGVTQTPKHLITATGQRVTLRCSPRSGDLSVYWYQQSLDQGLQFLIQYYNGEERAKGNILERFSAQQFPDLHSELNLSSLELGDSALYFCASSVGGMGLAKNIQYFGAGTRLSVL.

The V gene is TRBV2, the J gene TRBJ2-2; 9 positions match TRBD1. The CDR3 extends over 15 amino acids. From germline, CDR1 is SNHLY and CDR2 FYNNEI. V trimming: 6 bases; J trimming: 4 bases; junction bases outside the gene matches: 6. CDR3 sequence reads: CASREDRGGTGELFF. DNA for the CDR3: TGTGCCAGCAGAGAGGACAGGGGAGGCACCGGGGAGCTGTTTTTT.